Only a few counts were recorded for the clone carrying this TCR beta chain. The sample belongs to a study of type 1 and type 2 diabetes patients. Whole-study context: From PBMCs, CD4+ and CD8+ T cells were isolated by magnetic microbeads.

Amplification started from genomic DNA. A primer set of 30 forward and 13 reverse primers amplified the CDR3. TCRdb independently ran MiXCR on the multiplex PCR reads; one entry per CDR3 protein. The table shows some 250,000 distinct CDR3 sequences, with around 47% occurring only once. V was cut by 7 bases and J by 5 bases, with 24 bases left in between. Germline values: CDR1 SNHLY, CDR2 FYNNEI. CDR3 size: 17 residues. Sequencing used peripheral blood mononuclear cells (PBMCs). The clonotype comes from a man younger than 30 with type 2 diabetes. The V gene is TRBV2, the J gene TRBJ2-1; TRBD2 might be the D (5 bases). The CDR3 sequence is CASNPPWPGPGDNEQFF. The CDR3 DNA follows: TGTGCCAGCAACCCCCCCTGGCCCGGTCCCGGGGACAATGAGCAGTTCTTC.